What follows describes a single TCR beta chain. The source of the sample is a study of blood T cell repertoires in COVID-19. Overall study context: The United States, Italy and Spain supplied acute and convalescent COVID-19 samples. Sources were T cells, B-cell-depleted T cells, or PBMCs; the material itself was cDNA or gDNA.

Per the original methods: How many nucleated cells were present was estimated from reference gene primer amplification. Profiling relied on immunoSEQ multiplex PCR, and the TCRdb table lists in-frame clones only, not all of them. That table gives V, J and clone size, and the DNA gave D and trimming. This sample yields approximately 130,000 clones, of which about 80% are seen a single time; 20% to 25% belongs to the top ten. Trimming cost V 7 bases and J 0 bases, with 19 bases left between them. Germline loops: CDR1 ENHRY, CDR2 SYGVKD. This CDR3 spans 17 amino acids. The chain has TRBV10-3 and TRBJ1-5; D possibly corresponds to TRBD1 (6 bases). Sequencing was done on a sample of peripheral blood. The source of this sequence is a human donor in a cohort sampled during active COVID-19. For the CDR3, the DNA is TGTGCCATCACCCCAATGTCGAGGGACAATAGCAATCAGCCCCAGCATTTT. Translated: CAITPMSRDNSNQPQHF.